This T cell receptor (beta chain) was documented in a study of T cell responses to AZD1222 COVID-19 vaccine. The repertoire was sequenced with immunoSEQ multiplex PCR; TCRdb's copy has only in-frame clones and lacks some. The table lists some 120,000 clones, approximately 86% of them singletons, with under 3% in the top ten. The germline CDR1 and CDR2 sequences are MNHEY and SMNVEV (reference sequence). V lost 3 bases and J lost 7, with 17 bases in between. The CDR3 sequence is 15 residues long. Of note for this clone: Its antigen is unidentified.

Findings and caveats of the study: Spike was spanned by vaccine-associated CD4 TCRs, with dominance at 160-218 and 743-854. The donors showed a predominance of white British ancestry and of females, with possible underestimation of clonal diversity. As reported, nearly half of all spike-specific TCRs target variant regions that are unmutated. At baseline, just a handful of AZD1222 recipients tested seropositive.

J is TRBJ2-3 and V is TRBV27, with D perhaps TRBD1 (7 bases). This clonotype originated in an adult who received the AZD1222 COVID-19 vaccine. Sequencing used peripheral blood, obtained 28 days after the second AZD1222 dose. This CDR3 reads CASSFPTRGAYTQYF. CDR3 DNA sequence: TGTGCCAGCAGTTTCCCCACCAGGGGGGCGTATACGCAGTATTTT.